This T cell receptor beta chain was captured in a study of T cells after yellow fever vaccination (dated 2019 in TCRdb). About the study as a whole: The SMART-Seq v4 Ultra Low Input RNA kit was used to prepare libraries from fractions with low cell numbers. Blood was drawn at multiple timepoints before and after primary and secondary immunization, with bulk PBMC replicates and cell subsets isolated. Bulk TCR alpha and beta repertoires were sequenced longitudinally to track T-cell clones before and after primary and booster YFV17D yellow fever vaccination. Two healthy male donors made up the cohort, one aged 18 to 29 years and the other aged 30 to 40 years.

Many counts were recorded for this clonotype. No cognate antigen has been identified for it. No much larger clone is present one base from it, and per-base qualities are unavailable. Measured from the cysteine to the phenylalanine, the CDR3 is 14 residues long. CDR3 DNA only is kept here, 42 bases in frame from base 1. The V and J ends are trimmed by 6 bases and 5 bases, leaving 19 bases between them. Via the germline V gene, CDR1 is SQVTM and CDR2 ANQGSEA. The reads were generated on an Illumina NovaSeq 6000. Synthesis of TCR cDNA relied on 5'RACE template switching, a step that introduced a universal primer site along with unique molecular identifiers. Priming for cDNA synthesis came from both the TCR alpha and TCR beta constant segments. Library amplification involved two PCR steps, and the second step added sample barcodes and sequencing adapters. Libraries were sequenced on Illumina HiSeq 2500 (2x100 bp) or NovaSeq (2x150 bp). The authors processed their data as follows. Reads were demultiplexed and collapsed into UMI consensus sequences with MIGEC, and V(D)J alignment was performed with MiXCR. Vaccine-responding clonotypes were defined with edgeR using replicate PBMC samples, requiring FDR below 0.01 and a log2 fold change above 5 up to day 15. Each bulk clonotype was labeled CD4 or CD8 based on which sequenced repertoire, CD4 or CD8, contained the clonotype at higher abundance. TCRdb passed the public sequencing reads through fastp at Q25 and MiXCR, retaining productive beta sequences. Identical CDR3 protein sequences are pooled into one entry, listed with their most common genes and DNA. It is TCRdb's table, rather than the study itself, that gives the V and J calls and clone size. The sample profile shows around 310,000 distinct CDR3 sequences; 3.5% to 5% of them were found once. Less than 20% of the sample lies in the top ten.

According to the study, the label for this sample's treatment or condition signals: live attenuated yellow fever vaccine strain. At each blood-draw timepoint, two biological replicates of bulk PBMCs were collected. A standard Ficoll-Paque protocol was used to isolate PBMCs from peripheral blood. TriZol was used to extract RNA from bulk PBMCs, from CD4 and CD8 fractions, and from dextramer-positive and dextramer-negative fractions. The full study reports these points: A small fraction of clonotypes showed up in both the CD4 and CD8 compartments, probably as a result of convergent recombination. Computational filtering was needed because FACS-sorted repertoires could contain abundant contaminating clonotypes from the bulk population. Because the study included only a couple of donors, the extent to which the findings can be generalized is limited. Most clones expanded after primary vaccination (around 97% of CD4 and around nine tenths of CD8) were re-detected after the booster, suggesting that broad memory maintenance occurred. The secondary T-cell response was found to be weaker but faster than the primary response, with a peak reached on day 5 rather than on day 15.

The rearrangement joined TRBV29-1 to TRBJ1-1; the D gene is possibly TRBD1, with 5 bases matching. The TCR was taken from a man aged 18 to 29 who received the YFV17D yellow fever vaccine. The input for sequencing was PBMCs, taken 15 days after the yellow fever booster vaccination. The encoded CDR3 is CSVAQGIKGTEAFF. Read as DNA, the sequence is TGCAGCGTGGCACAAGGGATTAAGGGGACTGAAGCTTTCTTT.